These 28 T cell receptor beta chains were sequenced from one sample in a study of regulatory and conventional T cells in RAG deficiency. Assay: immunoSEQ multiplex PCR; the TCRdb copy retains only in-frame clones and omits some. The sample lists some 6,100 clones, about nine tenths seen once, with roughly 50% in the top ten. Sequenced sample: CD8+ T cells sorted from blood. These receptors all stem from a human donor with RAG deficiency presenting as severe combined immunodeficiency.

This rearrangement joins TRBV11-2 to TRBJ2-7; the D is unclear. CDR1 SGHAT and CDR2 FQNNGV come from the germline V gene. Trimming cost V 10 bases and J 3 bases, with 10 bases left between them. The CDR3 extends over 11 amino acids. The CDR3 region has the DNA TGTGCCACTGGAAGGTACTACGAGCAGTACTTC. Amino acid sequence: CATGRYYEQYF. The variable domain in full, completed from reference TRBV11-2 and TRBJ2-7, reads EAGVAQSPRYKIIEKRQSVAFWCNPISGHATLYWYQQILGQGPKLLIQFQNNGVVDDSQLPKDRFSAERLKGVDSTLKIQPAKLEDSAVYLCATGRYYEQYFGPGTRLTVT.

The chain is built from TRBV5-4 and TRBJ2-2; D may be TRBD2 (5 bases). CDR1 is SGHNT and CDR2 is YYREEE in the germline V gene (reference sequence). V was trimmed by 4 bases and J by 2 bases, leaving 15 bases between them. This CDR3 is 16 amino acids long. CDR3: CASSTPWETNTGELFF. The CDR3 bases are TGTGCCAGCAGCACCCCTTGGGAGACCAACACCGGGGAGCTGTTTTTT.

This chain links TRBV4-3 with TRBJ2-3; D is unresolved. The CDR3 runs to 13 residues. Between the trimmed V and J ends, which lost 1 base and 6 bases, there was a span of 8 bases. The germline V gene has CDR1 LGHNA and CDR2 YSLEER. The CDR3 is CASSQVFWDTQYF. As DNA, the CDR3 is TGCGCCAGCAGCCAAGTCTTCTGGGATACGCAGTATTTT.

The J gene is TRBJ2-5, the V gene TRBV18; TRBD1 might be the D (6 bases). Germline loops: CDR1 KGHSH, CDR2 LQKENI. V shed 2 bases and J shed 1 base, with 8 bases lying between them. This CDR3 region has 14 residues. Here the CDR3 DNA reads TGTGCCAGCTCACCAACAGGGAGCCAAGAGACCCAGTACTTC. This sequence encodes CASSPTGSQETQYF. Based on the CDR3 plus reference TRBV18 and TRBJ2-5, the full variable domain is NAGVMQNPRHLVRRRGQEARLRCSPMKGHSHVYWYRQLPEEGLKFMVYLQKENIIDESGMPKERFSAEFPKEGPSILRIQQVVRGDSAAYFCASSPTGSQETQYFGPGTRLLVL.

The chain links TRBV9 to TRBJ2-5, with 11 bases fitting TRBD1. Per the germline V gene, CDR1 is SGDLS and CDR2 is YYNGEE. The CDR3 is 16 amino acids. V was pared by 2 bases and J by 5 bases, with 8 bases of the junction left unmatched. DNA of the CDR3: TGTGCCAGCAGCGTGGGGACAGGGGGGTACCTGGAGACCCAGTACTTC. Amino acid sequence: CASSVGTGGYLETQYF.

The rearrangement links TRBV9 to TRBJ2-2; D is undetermined. With 0 bases removed from V and 4 bases from J, the gap between germline ends came to 4 bases. Germline V gives CDR1 SGDLS, CDR2 YYNGEE. CDR3 size: 13 residues. CDR3 in DNA: TGTGCCAGCAGCGTAGTGTCCACCGGGGAGCTGTTTTTT. It codes for CASSVVSTGELFF.

This rearrangement joins TRBV11-2 to TRBJ2-3; 10 nucleotides line up with TRBD1. V trimming: 0 bases; J trimming: 4 bases; junction bases outside the gene matches: 1. The CDR3 loop spans 15 amino acids. Germline values: CDR1 SGHAT, CDR2 FQNNGV. The CDR3 DNA sequence: TGTGCCAGCAGCTTAGAGGGACAGGGGCCAGATACGCAGTATTTT. Translation: CASSLEGQGPDTQYF.

The V and J genes are TRBV7-9 and TRBJ2-3; TRBD1 agrees at 9 bases. The V gene's germline CDR1 is SEHNR and CDR2 FQNEAQ (reference sequence). V shed 5 bases and J 3 bases; nucleotides not matched to a gene: 9. The CDR3 consists of 16 residues. CDR3: CASSTTGGGVTDTQYF. The CDR3, as DNA: TGTGCCAGCAGCACGACAGGGGGTGGTGTGACAGATACGCAGTATTTT.

The DNA of the CDR3 is TGCGCCAGCAGCCAAGACCCGACAGGTTTTCAGTACTTC. Translating it yields CASSQDPTGFQYF. The chain is built from TRBV4-1 and TRBJ2-4, with D tentatively TRBD1 (6 bases). The CDR3 is made up of 13 amino acids. Germline-derived CDR1 and CDR2 are MGHRA and YSYEKL. V lost 0 bases to trimming and J lost 11 bases, with 11 bases between them.

This clone was counted once. The gene calls are TRBV15 and TRBJ2-5, with D possibly TRBD2 on 5 matching bases. Germline values: CDR1 LNHNV, CDR2 YYDKDF (reference sequence). V was cut by 3 bases and J by 3 bases, with 8 bases left in between. The CDR3 contains 13 residues. The CDR3 DNA is TGTGCCACCAGCAGCCGGGAAGAAGAGACCCAGTACTTC. The encoded protein is CATSSREEETQYF.

This chain connects TRBV13 to TRBJ1-1; D may be TRBD1 (5 bases). CDR3 length: 12 residues. CDR1 and CDR2 (germline): PRHDT, FYEKMQ (reference sequence). V lost 5 bases and J lost 2, with 6 bases in between. The CDR3 loop is CASSRDNTEAFF. As DNA, the CDR3 is TGTGCCAGCAGCCGGGACAACACTGAAGCTTTCTTT.

J is TRBJ2-1 and V is TRBV7-6; possibly TRBD1 or TRBD2 for D (5 bases each). V lost 6 bases and J lost 6, with 15 bases in between. This CDR3 is built from 14 residues. Germline V gives CDR1 SGHVS, CDR2 FNYEAQ. As DNA, the CDR3 is TGTGCCAGCAGTAGAGGGGAAGGGAGCAATGAGCAGTTCTTC. It yields the protein CASSRGEGSNEQFF.

The rearrangement joins TRBV10-3 to TRBJ2-5; the D is unclear. Per germline, CDR1 ENHRY and CDR2 SYGVKD. This CDR3 spans 11 amino acids. V lost 2 bases and J 2 bases, leaving 0 bases between the germline ends. The CDR3: CAISEQETQYF. The CDR3 DNA reads TGTGCCATCAGTGAGCAAGAGACCCAGTACTTC.

V gene TRBV7-9 combines with J gene TRBJ2-5; D might be TRBD1 (6 bases). Per the germline V gene, CDR1 is SEHNR and CDR2 is FQNEAQ (reference sequence). This CDR3 has 12 amino acids. V lost 2 bases to trimming and J lost 5 bases, with 6 bases between them. CDR3 nucleotide sequence: TGTGCCAGCAGCTTACAGGGGGAGACCCAGTACTTC. Translation: CASSLQGETQYF.

The chain recombines TRBV7-9 with TRBJ1-1; D call uncertain. Germline loops: CDR1 SEHNR, CDR2 FQNEAQ (reference sequence). The CDR3 covers 12 residues. V gave up 1 base and J gave up 5 bases, with 5 bases separating them. CDR3 amino acids: CASSLGVTEAFF. CDR3 nucleotide sequence: TGTGCCAGCAGCTTAGGAGTTACTGAAGCTTTCTTT.

The chain recombines TRBV7-9 with TRBJ2-5; possibly TRBD2 for D (5 bases). Per germline, CDR1 SEHNR and CDR2 FQNEAQ (reference sequence). CDR3 length: 16 amino acids. V gave up 0 bases and J gave up 3 bases, with 14 bases separating them. CDR3 coding DNA: TGTGCCAGCAGCTTAGCCCACCTGAGGGAAGAAGAGACCCAGTACTTC. Its protein is CASSLAHLREEETQYF.

The chain uses TRBV4-1 and TRBJ1-5; 9 bases map to TRBD1. V shed 2 bases, J shed 7 bases, and the junction held 9 bases outside the gene matches. This CDR3 spans 16 amino acids. Germline CDR1 MGHRA, CDR2 YSYEKL. DNA for the CDR3: TGCGCCAGCAGCCAATTGGGACAGGGAGGAGAACAGCCCCAGCATTTT. It specifies CASSQLGQGGEQPQHF.

CDR3 in DNA: TGTGCCAGTAGTATTACAGGGTTCGGCTACGAGCAGTACTTC. It is translated as CASSITGFGYEQYF. The chain joins TRBV19 to TRBJ2-7; tentative D call: TRBD1 (6 bases). The V end lost 3 bases, the J end lost 3 bases, and 12 bases lay between the germline ends. This CDR3 comprises 14 residues. Looked up from germline, CDR1 is LNHDA and CDR2 is SQIVND (reference sequence).

This chain links TRBV9 with TRBJ2-3, with 12 positions matching TRBD2. Germline values: CDR1 SGDLS, CDR2 YYNGEE. After removal of 4 bases from V and 6 bases from J, the junction contained 9 bases not matched to a gene. The CDR3 contains 16 residues. The CDR3 protein is CASSPFRLAGADTQYF. CDR3 DNA sequence: TGTGCCAGCAGCCCTTTCCGACTAGCGGGAGCCGATACGCAGTATTTT. Supplemented by reference TRBV9 and TRBJ2-3, the full variable domain reads DSGVTQTPKHLITATGQRVTLRCSPRSGDLSVYWYQQSLDQGLQFLIQYYNGEERAKGNILERFSAQQFPDLHSELNLSSLELGDSALYFCASSPFRLAGADTQYFGPGTRLTVL.

J is TRBJ2-3 and V is TRBV5-6, with D possibly TRBD1 on 5 matching bases. This CDR3 is 14 amino acids long. Looked up from germline, CDR1 is SGHDT and CDR2 is YYEEEE. V lost 2 bases and J 4 bases, leaving 11 bases between the germline ends. The CDR3, as DNA: TGTGCCAGCAGCTTCAGGGTGAGCGCAGATACGCAGTATTTT. It translates to CASSFRVSADTQYF.

This clone has only one observation. V is TRBV27 and J is TRBJ2-7, with D unresolved. The CDR3 loop spans 11 amino acids. The germline V gene has CDR1 MNHEY and CDR2 SMNVEV (reference sequence). The V and J ends lost 3 bases and 3 bases respectively, with 3 bases between them. CDR3 sequence reads: CASSFGYEQYF. The CDR3 coding sequence is TGTGCCAGCAGTTTCGGCTACGAGCAGTACTTC.

The chain is built from TRBV30 and TRBJ2-1; D uncertain. The CDR3 covers 14 residues. Trimming took off 2 bases at V and 0 bases at J, with 8 bases between the two ends. Germline values: CDR1 GTSNPN, CDR2 SVGIG (reference sequence). DNA for the CDR3: TGTGCCTGGAGTCAACTTAGCTCCTACAATGAGCAGTTCTTC. Amino acids: CAWSQLSSYNEQFF.

The chain combines TRBV27 with TRBJ2-3, with D tentatively TRBD1 or TRBD2 (5 bases each). Trimming removed 1 base from V and 4 bases from J, with 9 bases in between. The CDR3 covers 14 residues. The germline CDR1 and CDR2 sequences are MNHEY and SMNVEV (reference sequence). DNA for the CDR3: TGTGCCAGCAGTTTATTCAGGGACCCAGATACGCAGTATTTT. The encoded protein is CASSLFRDPDTQYF.

V is TRBV20-1 and J is TRBJ2-7; tentatively, D is TRBD1 (6 bases). V lost 6 bases and J lost 3, with 9 bases in between. This CDR3 comprises 11 residues. Germline V gene sequence: CDR1 DFQATT, CDR2 SNEGSKA (reference sequence). Here the CDR3 reads CSAIQGYEQYF. The DNA of the CDR3 is TGCAGTGCAATACAGGGCTACGAGCAGTACTTC.

J is TRBJ2-5 and V is TRBV7-9; 8 nucleotides align to TRBD1. The V gene's germline CDR1 is SEHNR and CDR2 FQNEAQ (reference sequence). The CDR3 covers 14 residues. After removal of 6 bases from V and 0 bases from J, the junction contained 3 bases not matched to a gene. The CDR3, as DNA: TGTGCCAGCAGAACAGGGGGGTACCAAGAGACCCAGTACTTC. Amino acids: CASRTGGYQETQYF.

Only one count was recorded for this clone. The chain links TRBV4-3 to TRBJ2-5; 7 bases align to TRBD1. Germline-derived CDR1 and CDR2 are LGHNA and YSLEER. The CDR3 has 14 amino acids. Trimming at V came to 0 bases and at J to 2 bases, leaving 0 bases not matched to a gene. The DNA of the CDR3 is TGCGCCAGCAGCCAAGACAGGGGGCAAGAGACCCAGTACTTC. Its protein product is CASSQDRGQETQYF.

The chain carries TRBV18 and TRBJ2-7; 9 bases match TRBD1. The CDR3 runs 15 residues. CDR1 and CDR2 (germline): KGHSH, LQKENI. Germline trimming cut 4 bases from V and 5 bases from J; bases unmatched to any gene: 9. Here the CDR3 reads CASSRLGDRANEQYF. The CDR3 DNA is TGTGCCAGCTCACGCCTGGGGGACAGGGCCAACGAGCAGTACTTC.

The chain uses TRBV4-1 and TRBJ2-2, with a weak D call TRBD1 (5 bases). V shed 4 bases and J shed 1 base, with 10 bases lying between them. CDR3 size: 15 residues. Looked up from germline, CDR1 is MGHRA and CDR2 is YSYEKL. DNA of the CDR3: TGCGCCAGCAGCCGACAGTCAGAGAACACCGGGGAGCTGTTTTTT. The encoded protein is CASSRQSENTGELFF.